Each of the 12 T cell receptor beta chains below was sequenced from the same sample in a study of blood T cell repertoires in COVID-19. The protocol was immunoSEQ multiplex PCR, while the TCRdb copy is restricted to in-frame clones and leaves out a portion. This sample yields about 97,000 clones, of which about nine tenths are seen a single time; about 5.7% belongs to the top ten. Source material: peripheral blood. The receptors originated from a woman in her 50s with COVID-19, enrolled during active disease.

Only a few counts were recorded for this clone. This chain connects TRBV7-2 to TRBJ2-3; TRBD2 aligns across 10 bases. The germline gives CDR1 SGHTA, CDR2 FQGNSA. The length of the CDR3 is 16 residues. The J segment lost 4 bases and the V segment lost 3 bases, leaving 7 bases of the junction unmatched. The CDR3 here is CASSFLSGGAADTQYF. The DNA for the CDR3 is TGTGCCAGCAGCTTCCTCAGCGGGGGGGCCGCAGATACGCAGTATTTT.

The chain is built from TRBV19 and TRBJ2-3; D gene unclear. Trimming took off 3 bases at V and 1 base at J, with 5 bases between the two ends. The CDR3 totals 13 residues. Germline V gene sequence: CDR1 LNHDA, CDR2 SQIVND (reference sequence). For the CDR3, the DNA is TGTGCCAGTAGTATTGCAGGCACAGATACGCAGTATTTT. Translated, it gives CASSIAGTDTQYF.

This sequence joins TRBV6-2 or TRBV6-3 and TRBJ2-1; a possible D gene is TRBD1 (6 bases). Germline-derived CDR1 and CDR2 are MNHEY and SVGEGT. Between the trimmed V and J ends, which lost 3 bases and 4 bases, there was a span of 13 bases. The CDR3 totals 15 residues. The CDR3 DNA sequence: TGTGCCAGCAGTTATGCAGGGGACGGTTACAATGAGCAGTTCTTC. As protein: CASSYAGDGYNEQFF.

The CDR3 reads CASSLGQGWGVYEQYF. The CDR3 nucleotides are TGTGCCAGCAGTCTAGGACAGGGTTGGGGAGTCTACGAGCAGTACTTC. This rearrangement joins TRBV27 to TRBJ2-7; TRBD1 agrees at 8 bases. This CDR3 contains 16 residues. From germline, CDR1 is MNHEY and CDR2 SMNVEV (reference sequence). The junction had 12 bases not matched to a gene; V was cut back by 5 bases and J by 3 bases.

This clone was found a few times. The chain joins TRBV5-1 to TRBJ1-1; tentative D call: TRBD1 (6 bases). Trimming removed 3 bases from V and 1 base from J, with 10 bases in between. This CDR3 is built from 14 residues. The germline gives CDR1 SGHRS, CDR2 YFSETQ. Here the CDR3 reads CASSYGTPNTEAFF. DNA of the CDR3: TGCGCCAGCAGCTATGGGACACCGAACACTGAAGCTTTCTTT.

The CDR3, as DNA: TGTGCCAGTAGCCAACAGGGACGGACGAACACTGAAGCTTTCTTT. This translates into CASSQQGRTNTEAFF. V gene TRBV19 combines with J gene TRBJ1-1; weak D call: TRBD1 (6 bases). The CDR3 has 15 amino acids. V lost 6 bases and J 1 base, leaving 15 bases between the germline ends. From germline, CDR1 is LNHDA and CDR2 SQIVND (reference sequence).

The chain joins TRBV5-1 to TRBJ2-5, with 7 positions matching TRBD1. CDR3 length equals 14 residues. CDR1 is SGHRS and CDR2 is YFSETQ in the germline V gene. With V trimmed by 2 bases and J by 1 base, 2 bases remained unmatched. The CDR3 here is CASSFRDSQETQYF. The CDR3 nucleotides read TGCGCCAGCAGCTTCCGGGACAGCCAAGAGACCCAGTACTTC. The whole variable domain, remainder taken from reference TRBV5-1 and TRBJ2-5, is KAGVTQTPRYLIKTRGQQVTLSCSPISGHRSVSWYQQTPGQGLQFLFEYFSETQRNKGNFPGRFSGRQFSNSRSEMNVSTLELGDSALYLCASSFRDSQETQYFGPGTRLLVL.

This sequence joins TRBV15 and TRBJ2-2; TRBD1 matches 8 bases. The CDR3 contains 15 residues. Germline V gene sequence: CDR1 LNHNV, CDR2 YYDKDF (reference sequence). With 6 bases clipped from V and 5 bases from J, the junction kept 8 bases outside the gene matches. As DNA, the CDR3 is TGTGCCACCAGTTCGGACAGGGATCAGACCGGGGAGCTGTTTTTT. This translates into CATSSDRDQTGELFF.

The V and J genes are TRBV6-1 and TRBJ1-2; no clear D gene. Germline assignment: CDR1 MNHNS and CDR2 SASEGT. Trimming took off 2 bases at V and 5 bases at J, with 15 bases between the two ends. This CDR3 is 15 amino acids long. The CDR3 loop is CASSETAQDGYGYTF. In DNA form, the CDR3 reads TGTGCCAGCAGTGAAACAGCCCAGGATGGATATGGCTACACCTTC.

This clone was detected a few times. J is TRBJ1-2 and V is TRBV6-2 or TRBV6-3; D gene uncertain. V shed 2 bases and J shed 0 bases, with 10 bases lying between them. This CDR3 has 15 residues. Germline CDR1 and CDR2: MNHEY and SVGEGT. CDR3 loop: CASSYGGNPNYGYTF. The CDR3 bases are TGTGCCAGCAGTTACGGCGGCAACCCTAACTATGGCTACACCTTC.

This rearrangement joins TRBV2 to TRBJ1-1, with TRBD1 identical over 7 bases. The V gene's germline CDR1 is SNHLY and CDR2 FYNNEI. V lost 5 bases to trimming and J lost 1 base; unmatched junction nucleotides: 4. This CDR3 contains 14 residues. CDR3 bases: TGTGCCAGCAGTAAACAGGGGTGGAACACTGAAGCTTTCTTT. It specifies CASSKQGWNTEAFF.

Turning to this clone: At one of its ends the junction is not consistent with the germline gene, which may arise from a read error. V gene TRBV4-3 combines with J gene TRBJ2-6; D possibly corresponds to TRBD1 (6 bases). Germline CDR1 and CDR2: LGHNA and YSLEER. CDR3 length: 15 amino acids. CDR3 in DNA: TGCGCCAGCAGCCAGCAGGGGTCTGGGGCCAACGTCCCGACTTTC. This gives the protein CASSQQGSGANVPTF.